Sequencing of this TCR beta chain was carried out in a study of blood T cells in healthy people across ages. Every participating donor contributed around 9.5 milliliters of peripheral blood through a draw. The CDR3 covers 14 residues. The V and J ends lost 0 bases and 5 bases, in that order; junction bases with no gene match: 1. CDR1 and CDR2 (germline): LGHNA, YSLEER. This clonotype appeared a single time. A sample-barcoded 5' primer and a J-beta primer mix were used in a second PCR of roughly 7 to 11 cycles. MiXCR, applied by TCRdb to the 5' RACE reads, yields one record per CDR3 protein. The data contain 780,000 or so distinct CDR3 sequences, just over 55% of them singletons.

The V and J genes are TRBV4-3 and TRBJ1-5; TRBD1 matches at 7 bases. Sequenced input: blood. This TCR was sampled from a man in his forties in good health. The CDR3 sequence: CASSQETGYQPQHF. The CDR3 DNA reads as TGCGCCAGCAGCCAAGAGACAGGGTATCAGCCCCAGCATTTT.